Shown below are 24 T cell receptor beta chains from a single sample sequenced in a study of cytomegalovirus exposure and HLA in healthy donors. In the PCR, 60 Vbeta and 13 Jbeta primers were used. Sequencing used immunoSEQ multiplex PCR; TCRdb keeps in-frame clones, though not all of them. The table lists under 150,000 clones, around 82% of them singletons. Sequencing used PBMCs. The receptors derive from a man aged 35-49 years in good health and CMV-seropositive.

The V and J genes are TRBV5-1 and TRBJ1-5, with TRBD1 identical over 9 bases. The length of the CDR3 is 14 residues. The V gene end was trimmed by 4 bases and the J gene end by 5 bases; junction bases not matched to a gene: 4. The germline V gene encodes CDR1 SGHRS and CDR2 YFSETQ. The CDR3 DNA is TGCGCCAGCAGCCTACGACAGGGGGATCAGCCCCAGCATTTT. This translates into CASSLRQGDQPQHF.

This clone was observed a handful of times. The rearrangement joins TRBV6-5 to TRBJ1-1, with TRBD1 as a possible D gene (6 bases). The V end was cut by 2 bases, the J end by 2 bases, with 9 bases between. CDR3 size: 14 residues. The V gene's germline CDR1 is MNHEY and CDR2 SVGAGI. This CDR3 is CASSYTGFNTEAFF. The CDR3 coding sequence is TGTGCCAGCAGTTACACAGGGTTCAACACTGAAGCTTTCTTT.

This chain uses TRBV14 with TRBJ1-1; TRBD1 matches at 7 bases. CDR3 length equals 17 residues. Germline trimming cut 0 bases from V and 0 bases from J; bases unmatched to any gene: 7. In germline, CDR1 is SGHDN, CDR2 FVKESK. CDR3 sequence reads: CASSQDRLTGVNTEAFF. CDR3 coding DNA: TGTGCCAGCAGCCAAGACCGCTTAACAGGGGTGAACACTGAAGCTTTCTTT.

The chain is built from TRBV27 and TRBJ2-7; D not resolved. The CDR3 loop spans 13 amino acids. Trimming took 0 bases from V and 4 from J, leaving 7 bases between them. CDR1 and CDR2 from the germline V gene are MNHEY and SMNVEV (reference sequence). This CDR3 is CASSLSFGYEQYF. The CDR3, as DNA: TGTGCCAGCAGTTTATCGTTCGGGTACGAGCAGTACTTC.

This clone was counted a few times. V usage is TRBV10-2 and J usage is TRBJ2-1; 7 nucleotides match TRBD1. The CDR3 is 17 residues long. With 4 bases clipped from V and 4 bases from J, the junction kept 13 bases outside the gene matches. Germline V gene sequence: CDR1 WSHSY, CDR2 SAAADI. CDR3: CASSVNSYGTEYNEQFF. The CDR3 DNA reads TGCGCCAGCAGTGTAAACTCCTACGGGACAGAGTACAATGAGCAGTTCTTC.

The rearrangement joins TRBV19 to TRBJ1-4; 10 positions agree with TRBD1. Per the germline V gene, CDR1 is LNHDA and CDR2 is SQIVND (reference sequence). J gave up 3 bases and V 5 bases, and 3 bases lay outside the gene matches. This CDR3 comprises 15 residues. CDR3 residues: CASSLGQGANEKLFF. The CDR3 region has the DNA TGTGCCAGTAGTCTCGGACAGGGGGCTAATGAAAAACTGTTTTTT.

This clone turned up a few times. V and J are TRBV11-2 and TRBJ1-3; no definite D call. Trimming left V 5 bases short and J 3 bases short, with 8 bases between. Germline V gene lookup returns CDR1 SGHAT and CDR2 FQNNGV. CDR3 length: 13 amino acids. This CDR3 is CASSPYGGNTIYF. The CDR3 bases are TGTGCCAGCAGCCCCTATGGTGGAAACACCATATATTTT. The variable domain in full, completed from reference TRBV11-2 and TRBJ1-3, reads EAGVAQSPRYKIIEKRQSVAFWCNPISGHATLYWYQQILGQGPKLLIQFQNNGVVDDSQLPKDRFSAERLKGVDSTLKIQPAKLEDSAVYLCASSPYGGNTIYFGEGSWLTVV.

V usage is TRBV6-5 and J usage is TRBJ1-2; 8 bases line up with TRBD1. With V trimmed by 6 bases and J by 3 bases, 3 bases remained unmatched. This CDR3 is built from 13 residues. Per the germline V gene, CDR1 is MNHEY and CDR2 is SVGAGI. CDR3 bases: TGTGCCAGCAGGCCGGACAGGGACTATGGCTACACCTTC. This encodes CASRPDRDYGYTF.

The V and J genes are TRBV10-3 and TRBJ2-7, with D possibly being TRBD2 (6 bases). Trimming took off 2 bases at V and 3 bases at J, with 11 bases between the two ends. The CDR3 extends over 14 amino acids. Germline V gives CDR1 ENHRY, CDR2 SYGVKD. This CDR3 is CAISERDSNYEQYF. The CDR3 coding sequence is TGTGCCATCAGTGAGAGGGACTCGAACTACGAGCAGTACTTC.

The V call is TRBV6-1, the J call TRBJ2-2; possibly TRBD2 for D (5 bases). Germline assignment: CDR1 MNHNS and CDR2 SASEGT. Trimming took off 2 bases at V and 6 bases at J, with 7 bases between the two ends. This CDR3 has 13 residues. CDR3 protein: CASSEQRAGELFF. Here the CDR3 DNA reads TGTGCCAGCAGTGAACAGAGGGCCGGGGAGCTGTTTTTT.

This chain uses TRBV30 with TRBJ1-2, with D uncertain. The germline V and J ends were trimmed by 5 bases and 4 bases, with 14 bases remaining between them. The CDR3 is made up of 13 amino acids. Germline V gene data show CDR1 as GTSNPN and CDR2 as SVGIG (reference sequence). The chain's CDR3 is CAWSSSGPYGYTF. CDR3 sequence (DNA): TGTGCCTGGTCCTCCTCAGGCCCCTATGGCTACACCTTC.

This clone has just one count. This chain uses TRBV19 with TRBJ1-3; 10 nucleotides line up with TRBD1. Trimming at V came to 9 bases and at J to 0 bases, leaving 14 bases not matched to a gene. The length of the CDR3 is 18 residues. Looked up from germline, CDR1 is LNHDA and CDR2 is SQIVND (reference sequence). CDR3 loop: CASAPWGTGDPSGNTIYF. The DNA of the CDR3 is TGTGCCAGCGCCCCCTGGGGGACAGGGGATCCCTCTGGAAACACCATATATTTT. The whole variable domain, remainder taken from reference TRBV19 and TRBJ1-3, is DGGITQSPKYLFRKEGQNVTLSCEQNLNHDAMYWYRQDPGQGLRLIYYSQIVNDFQKGDIAEGYSVSREKKESFPLTVTSAQKNPTAFYLCASAPWGTGDPSGNTIYFGEGSWLTVV.

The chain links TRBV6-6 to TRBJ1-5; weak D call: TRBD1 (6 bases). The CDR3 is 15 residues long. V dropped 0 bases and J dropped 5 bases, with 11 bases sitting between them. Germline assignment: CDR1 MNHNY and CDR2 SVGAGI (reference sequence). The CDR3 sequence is CASSYSRQAYQPQHF. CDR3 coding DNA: TGTGCCAGCAGTTACTCTAGACAGGCGTATCAGCCCCAGCATTTT.

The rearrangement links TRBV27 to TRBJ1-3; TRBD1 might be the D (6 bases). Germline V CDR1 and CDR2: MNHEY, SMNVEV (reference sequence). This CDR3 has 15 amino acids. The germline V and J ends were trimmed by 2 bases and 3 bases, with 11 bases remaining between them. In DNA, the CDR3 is TGTGCCAGCAGTTTACGAGCAGGGGTTGGAAACACCATATATTTT. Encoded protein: CASSLRAGVGNTIYF.

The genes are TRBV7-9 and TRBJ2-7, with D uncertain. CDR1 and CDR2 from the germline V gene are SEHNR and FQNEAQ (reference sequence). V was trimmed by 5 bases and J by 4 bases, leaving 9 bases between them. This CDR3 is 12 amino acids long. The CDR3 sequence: CASSDLGYEQYF. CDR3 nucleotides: TGTGCCAGCAGCGATCTCGGGTACGAGCAGTACTTC.

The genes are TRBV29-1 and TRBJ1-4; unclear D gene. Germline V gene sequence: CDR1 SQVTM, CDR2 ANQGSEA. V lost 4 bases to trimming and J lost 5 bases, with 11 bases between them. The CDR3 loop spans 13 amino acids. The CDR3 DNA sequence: TGCAGCGTTGTGGGGAGCCTAAATGAAAAACTGTTTTTT. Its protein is CSVVGSLNEKLFF.

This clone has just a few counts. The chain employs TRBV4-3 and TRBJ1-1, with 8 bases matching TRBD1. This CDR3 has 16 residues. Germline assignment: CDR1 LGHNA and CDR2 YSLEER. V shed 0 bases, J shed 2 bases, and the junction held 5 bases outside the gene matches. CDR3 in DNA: TGCGCCAGCAGCCAAGATCCCCAGGGGGCAAACACTGAAGCTTTCTTT. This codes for CASSQDPQGANTEAFF.

The CDR3 region is CASSLGGAEAFF. The CDR3, as DNA: TGTGCCAGCAGCTTAGGGGGAGCTGAAGCTTTCTTT. V and J are TRBV7-6 and TRBJ1-1; D ambiguous. Germline CDR1 SGHVS, CDR2 FNYEAQ. V lost 1 base, J lost 6 bases, and 6 bases lay in between. The CDR3 has 12 residues.

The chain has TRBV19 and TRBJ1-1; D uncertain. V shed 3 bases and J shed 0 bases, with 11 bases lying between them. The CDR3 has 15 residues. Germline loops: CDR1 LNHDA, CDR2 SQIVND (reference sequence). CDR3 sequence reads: CASSIFPRMNTEAFF. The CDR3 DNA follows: TGTGCCAGTAGTATCTTCCCCAGGATGAACACTGAAGCTTTCTTT.

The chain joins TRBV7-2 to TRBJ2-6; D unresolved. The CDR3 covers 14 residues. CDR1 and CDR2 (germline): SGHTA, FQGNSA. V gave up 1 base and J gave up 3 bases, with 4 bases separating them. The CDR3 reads CASSLDLGANVLTF. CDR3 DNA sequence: TGTGCCAGCAGCTTAGATCTTGGGGCCAACGTCCTGACTTTC.

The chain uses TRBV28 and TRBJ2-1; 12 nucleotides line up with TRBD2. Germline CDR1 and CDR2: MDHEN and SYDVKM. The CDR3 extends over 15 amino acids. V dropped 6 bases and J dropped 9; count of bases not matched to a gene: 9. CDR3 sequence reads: CASRPSGGAFGEQFF. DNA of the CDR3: TGTGCCAGCAGGCCTAGCGGGGGGGCCTTCGGTGAGCAGTTCTTC.

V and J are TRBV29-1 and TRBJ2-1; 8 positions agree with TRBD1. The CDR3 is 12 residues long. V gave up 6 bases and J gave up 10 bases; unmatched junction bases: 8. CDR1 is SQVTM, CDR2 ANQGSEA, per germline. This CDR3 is CSVSAQGEEQFF. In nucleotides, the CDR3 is TGCAGCGTGTCCGCACAGGGGGAAGAGCAGTTCTTC.

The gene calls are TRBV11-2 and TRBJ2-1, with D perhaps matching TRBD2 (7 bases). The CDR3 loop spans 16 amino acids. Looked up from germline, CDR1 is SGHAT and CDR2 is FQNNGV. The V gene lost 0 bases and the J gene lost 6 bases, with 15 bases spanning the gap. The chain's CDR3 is CASSLEGGAYINEQFF. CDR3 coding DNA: TGTGCCAGCAGCTTAGAAGGGGGGGCTTATATCAATGAGCAGTTCTTC.

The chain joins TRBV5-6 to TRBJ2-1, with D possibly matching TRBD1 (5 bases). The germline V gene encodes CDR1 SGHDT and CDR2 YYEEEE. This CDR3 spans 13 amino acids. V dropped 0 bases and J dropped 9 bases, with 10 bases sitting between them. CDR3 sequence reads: CASSLGQGREQFF. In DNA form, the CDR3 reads TGTGCCAGCAGCTTGGGCCAGGGCCGTGAGCAGTTCTTC.